Given below is one T cell receptor beta chain in context. The data were taken from a study of blood T cell repertoires in COVID-19. Study details: Acute and convalescent COVID-19 samples came from the United States, Italy and Spain. T cells, B-cell-depleted T cells, or PBMCs supplied cDNA or gDNA.

Repertoires were generated with immunoSEQ multiplex PCR, while TCRdb's copy carries only in-frame clones and drops some. The table shows around 280,000 clones, with approximately 89% occurring only once. The CDR3 totals 14 residues. Looked up from germline, CDR1 is MNHEY and CDR2 is SVGAGI. Trimming removed 5 bases from V and 8 bases from J, with 13 bases in between. Sequenced: peripheral blood. J is TRBJ1-6 and V is TRBV6-5, with D unclear. The TCR comes from a woman aged 30 to 39 with COVID-19, enrolled during active disease. CDR3 region: CASSLLGRDSPLHF. For the CDR3, the DNA is TGTGCCAGCAGTCTTTTGGGCCGTGATTCACCCCTCCACTTT.